This section outlines one T cell receptor beta chain sequence together with its context. Trimming cost V 2 bases and J 1 base, with 9 bases left between them. There are 14 residues in the CDR3. Per the germline V gene, CDR1 is GTSNPN and CDR2 is SVGIG (reference sequence). Original methodology: Reference gene primer amplification gave estimated nucleated cell counts. Clones were read by immunoSEQ multiplex PCR, and TCRdb kept only the in-frame ones, dropping some. Clone size and the V and J calls come from that table; the DNA yielded D and trimming. The table includes 400,000 to 550,000 clones, approximately 90% detected once. This entry comes from a study of blood T cell repertoires in COVID-19. Study at large: Acute and convalescent COVID-19 samples came from the United States, Italy and Spain. T cells, B-cell-depleted T cells, or PBMCs supplied cDNA or gDNA.

J is TRBJ1-5 and V is TRBV30, with D unresolved. Sequenced input: peripheral blood. This receptor was taken from a woman in her 30s with acute or convalescent COVID-19. CDR3 sequence (DNA): TGTGCCTGGAGTCTTACAGACAGCAATCAGCCCCAGCATTTT. It encodes CAWSLTDSNQPQHF.